The entry below describes one TCR beta chain. Antigen unknown. Unique molecular identifiers were incorporated during preparation of the TCRbeta library. TCRdb called the PCR reads again in MiXCR, with one record for every CDR3 protein. The sample lists hundreds of thousands of distinct CDR3 sequences, around 7.1% occurring once. The sample comes from a study of T-cell reconstitution after alpha-beta-depleted transplantation in children. The germline gives CDR1 MDHEN, CDR2 SYDVKM. The J segment lost 2 bases and the V segment lost 2 bases, leaving 2 bases of the junction unmatched. This CDR3 comprises 14 residues. General study findings and limits: At day 60, the high TCRbeta diversity found in some patients originated from recipient T cells and thymic progenitors that had survived. T-cell counts and diversity were attributed mostly to newly produced T cells one year after transplant. The study reportedly traced alpha-beta T cells about two months after transplant to several hundred expanded graft clones.

The TCR originated in a female patient aged 2-10 years who had a stem cell transplant for Fanconi anemia, so the T cells may come from the graft donor. This rearrangement joins TRBV28 to TRBJ2-7, with 8 bases lining up with TRBD2. Specimen: peripheral blood, collected 360 days after TCRalphabeta/CD19-depleted stem cell transplant. The CDR3 coding sequence is TGTGCCAGCAGTTTACCAGCGGGGGCCTACGAGCAGTACTTC. Its protein is CASSLPAGAYEQYF.